The TCR beta chain described here comes from a study of T cell responses to AZD1222 COVID-19 vaccine. Study-level points and caveats: Repertoires were obtained solely post-peak T cell response. Clonal diversity may have been underestimated in mostly white British donors.

This CDR3 region has 13 residues. The trim removed 4 bases at V and 8 bases at J, leaving 6 bases unmatched. CDR1 SGHVS and CDR2 FQNEAQ come from the germline V gene. On this clone itself: Its antigen is as yet unknown.

Repertoires were generated with immunoSEQ multiplex PCR, while TCRdb's copy carries only in-frame clones and drops some. Of some 150,000 clones in the sample, approximately 95% were seen once. The V gene is TRBV7-8, the J gene TRBJ1-2; the match to TRBD1 covers 8 bases. The sample was peripheral blood, taken on day 0 of MenACWY control vaccination. The clonotype was recovered from an adult in good health. The DNA of the CDR3 is TGTGCCAGCAGCTCAATCAGGGGGCACGGCTACACCTTC. This gives the protein CASSSIRGHGYTF.